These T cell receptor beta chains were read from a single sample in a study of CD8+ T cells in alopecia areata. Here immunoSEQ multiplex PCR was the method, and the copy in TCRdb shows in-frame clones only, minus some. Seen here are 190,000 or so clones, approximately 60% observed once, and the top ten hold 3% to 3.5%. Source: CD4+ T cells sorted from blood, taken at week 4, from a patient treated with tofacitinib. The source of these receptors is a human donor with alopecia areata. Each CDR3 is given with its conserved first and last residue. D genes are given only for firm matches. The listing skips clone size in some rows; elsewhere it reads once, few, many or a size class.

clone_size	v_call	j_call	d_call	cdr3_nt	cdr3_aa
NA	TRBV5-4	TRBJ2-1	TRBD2	TGTGCCAGCAGCTTGGGTAGCGGGGGCTACAATGAGCAGTTCTTC	CASSLGSGGYNEQFF
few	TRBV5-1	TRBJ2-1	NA	TGCGCCAGTCAAAGGACAAGTGTTGCCCACGGCAATGAGCAGTTCTTC	CASQRTSVAHGNEQFF
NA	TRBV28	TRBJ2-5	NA	TGTGCCAGCAGTTTTGGTGGGGACGGGGTGGACCAGTACTTC	CASSFGGDGVDQYF
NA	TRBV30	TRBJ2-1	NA	TGTGCCTGGGTGCAGGGCGGGGAAGGTGAGCAGTTCTTC	CAWVQGGEGEQFF
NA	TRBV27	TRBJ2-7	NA	TGTGCCAGCAGTTCCGACAACGGATACGAGCAGTACTTC	CASSSDNGYEQYF
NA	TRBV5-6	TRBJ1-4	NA	TGTGCCAGCAGCTTGGTTAACTCGAATGAAAAACTGTTTTTT	CASSLVNSNEKLFF
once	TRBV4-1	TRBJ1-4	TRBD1	TGCGCCAGCAGCCGCGCCATAGGTGACAGGGGGGCTGAAAAACTGTTTTTT	CASSRAIGDRGAEKLFF
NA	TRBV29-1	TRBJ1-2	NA	TGCAGCGTTCTCGGACAGAAGCAGGGCTATGGCTACACCTTC	CSVLGQKQGYGYTF
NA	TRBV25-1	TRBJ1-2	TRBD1	TGTGCCAGCAGTGACACCTCTCGGACAGGAAACTATGGCTACACCTTC	CASSDTSRTGNYGYTF
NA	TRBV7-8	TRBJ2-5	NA	TGTGCCAGCAGCGTAGAGACCCAGTACTTC	CASSVETQYF
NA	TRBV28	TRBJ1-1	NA	TGTGCCAGCAGTTCCGGGGCCGTCGGGTCCACTGAAGCTTTCTTT	CASSSGAVGSTEAFF
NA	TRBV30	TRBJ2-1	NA	TGTGCCTGGTTATCCTACAATGAGCAGTTCTTC	CAWLSYNEQFF
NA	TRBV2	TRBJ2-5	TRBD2	TGTGCCAGCAGTGAGCAACTAGCGGGGGCCTCAGAGACCCAGTACTTC	CASSEQLAGASETQYF
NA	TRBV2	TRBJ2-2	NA	TGTGCCAGCAGGATACAGTACGCAGGGGAGCTGTTTTTT	CASRIQYAGELFF
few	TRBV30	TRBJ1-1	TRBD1	TGTGCCTGGAGAGGGACAGGGGAAGTCGCTGAAGCTTTCTTT	CAWRGTGEVAEAFF
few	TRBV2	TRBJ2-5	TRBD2	TGTGCCAGCAGTTTCTCCAGCGGGGGGGGCGCGGAGACCCAGTACTTC	CASSFSSGGGAETQYF
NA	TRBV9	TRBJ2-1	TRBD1	TGTGCCAGCAGCGGCGTGGGACAGGGAAATGAGCAGTTCTTC	CASSGVGQGNEQFF
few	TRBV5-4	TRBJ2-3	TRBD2	TGTGCCAGCAGCTTGAAGGGACTAGCGGTCACAGATACGCAGTATTTT	CASSLKGLAVTDTQYF
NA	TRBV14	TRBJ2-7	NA	TGTGCCAGCAGCCTGGGACTCCTCTACGAGCAGTACTTC	CASSLGLLYEQYF
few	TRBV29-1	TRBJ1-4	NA	TGCAGCGTACCAACGGGGCTAAATGAAAAACTGTTTTTT	CSVPTGLNEKLFF
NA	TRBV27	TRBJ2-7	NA	TGTGCCAGCAGTTTAACAGGCCGGGCTTCCTATTACGAGCAGTACTTC	CASSLTGRASYYEQYF
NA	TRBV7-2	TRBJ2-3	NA	TGTGCCAGCAGCTCAGAAAGAGGAGGGGGGGCCTCGAGGGATACGCAGTATTTT	CASSSERGGGASRDTQYF
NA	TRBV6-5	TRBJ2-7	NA	TGTGCCAGCAGGGGGTCGTCCTACGAGCAGTACTTC	CASRGSSYEQYF
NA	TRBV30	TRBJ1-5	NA	TGTGCCTGGAGTAAGGGGTTCAATCAGCCCCAGCATTTT	CAWSKGFNQPQHF
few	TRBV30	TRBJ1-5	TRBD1	TGTGCCTGGAGTGATGCAGGGGGTAACAATCAGCCCCAGCATTTT	CAWSDAGGNNQPQHF
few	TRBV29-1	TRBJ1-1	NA	TGCAGCGGATGTCAGGGGAACACTGAAGCTTTCTTT	CSGCQGNTEAFF
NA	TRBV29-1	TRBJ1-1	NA	TGCAGCCAGGGCCCTGAAGCTTTCTTT	CSQGPEAFF
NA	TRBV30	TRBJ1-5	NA	TGTGCCTGGAACAGGGCACAAAATCAGCCCCAGCATTTT	CAWNRAQNQPQHF
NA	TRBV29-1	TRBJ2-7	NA	TGCAGCGTATACAGGAGCTACGAGCAGTACTTC	CSVYRSYEQYF
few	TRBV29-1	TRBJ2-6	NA	TGCAGCGTTGAAGAGGGCGGCGGGGCCAACGTCCTGACTTTC	CSVEEGGGANVLTF
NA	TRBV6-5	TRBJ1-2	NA	TGTGCCAGCAGTTACCAACCAGACAGCTTTGGTGGCTACACCTTC	CASSYQPDSFGGYTF
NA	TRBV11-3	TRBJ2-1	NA	TGTGCCAGCAGCTTTAGGGGGGACAATGAGCAGTTCTTC	CASSFRGDNEQFF
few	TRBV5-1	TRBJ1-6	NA	TGCGCCAGCAGCTTGGCACAGGGTGGATCACCCCTCCACTTT	CASSLAQGGSPLHF
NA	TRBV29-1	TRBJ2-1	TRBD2	TGCAGCGAGACTAGCGGGGGGAACAATGAGCAGTTCTTC	CSETSGGNNEQFF
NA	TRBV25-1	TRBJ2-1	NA	TGTGCCAGCAGCCTCCGGGCTGAGCAGTTCTTC	CASSLRAEQFF
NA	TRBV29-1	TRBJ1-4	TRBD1	TGCAGCGTTGCCGGGACAGGGGGACTGGAACTGTTTTTT	CSVAGTGGLELFF
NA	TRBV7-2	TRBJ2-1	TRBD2	TGTGCCAGCAGCCCGGGACTAGCAAACAATGAGCAGTTCTTC	CASSPGLANNEQFF
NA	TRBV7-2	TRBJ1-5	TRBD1	TGTGCCAGCAGCTTACTAGGGGGCGATCAGCCCCAGCATTTT	CASSLLGGDQPQHF
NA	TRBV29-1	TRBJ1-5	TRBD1	TGCAGCGTCGCGAGGGACAGAAATCAGCCCCAGCATTTT	CSVARDRNQPQHF
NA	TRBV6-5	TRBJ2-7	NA	TGTGCCAGCAGGCCATCACCCTACGAGCAGTACTTC	CASRPSPYEQYF
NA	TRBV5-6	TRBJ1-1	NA	TGTGCCAGCAGCTTGGCTGGGGGACTGAACACTGAAGCTTTCTTT	CASSLAGGLNTEAFF
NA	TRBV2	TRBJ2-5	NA	TGTGCCAGCAGTGAAGCGTGGGGTGGTCAAGAGACCCAGTACTTC	CASSEAWGGQETQYF
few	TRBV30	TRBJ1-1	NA	TGTGCCTTTCTCAGACGGGGCGGGGGATTTTCCATGAACACTGAAGCTTTCTTT	CAFLRRGGGFSMNTEAFF
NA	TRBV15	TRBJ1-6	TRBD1	TGTGCCACCAGCGCGGACAGGGGTCTCCTGGCACCCCTCCACTTT	CATSADRGLLAPLHF
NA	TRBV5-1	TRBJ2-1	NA	TGCGCCAGCAGACCCGACCGGGACCATGAGCAGTTCTTC	CASRPDRDHEQFF
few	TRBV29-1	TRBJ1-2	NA	TGCAGCGTTGAGGATCCAAATGGCTACACCTTC	CSVEDPNGYTF
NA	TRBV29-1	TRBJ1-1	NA	TGCAGCGTTAGGTTCAGGGCCACTGAAGCTTTCTTT	CSVRFRATEAFF
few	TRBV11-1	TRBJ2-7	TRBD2	TGTGCCAGCAGCCAACCGGGAGGGGTGACCTACGAGCAGTACTTC	CASSQPGGVTYEQYF
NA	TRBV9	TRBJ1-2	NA	TGTGCCAGCAGCGCTCCGGGACGGAGAATTCTCTATGGCTACACCTTC	CASSAPGRRILYGYTF
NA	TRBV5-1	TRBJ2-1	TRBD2	TGCGCCAGCAGCTTGTTGACTAGCGGGGGGTCCAATGAGCAGTTCTTC	CASSLLTSGGSNEQFF
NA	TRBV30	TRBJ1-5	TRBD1	TGTGCCTGGAAAGGGACAGGGATTACCGCCAATCAGCCCCAGCATTTT	CAWKGTGITANQPQHF
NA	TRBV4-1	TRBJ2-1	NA	TGCGCCAGCAGCCGGGAAGGGGCCCTCTACAATGAGCAGTTCTTC	CASSREGALYNEQFF
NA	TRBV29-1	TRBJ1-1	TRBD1	TGCAGCGCAGGAGGGGACAGGGGCTTAGATAGCACTGAAGCTTTCTTT	CSAGGDRGLDSTEAFF
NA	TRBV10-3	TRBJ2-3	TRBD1	TGTGCCATCAGGACCACCGACAGGGGGCTGGTAGATACGCAGTATTTT	CAIRTTDRGLVDTQYF
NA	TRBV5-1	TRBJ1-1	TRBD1	TGCGCCAGCAGCCCCGGACAGGGGACTGAAGCTTTCTTT	CASSPGQGTEAFF
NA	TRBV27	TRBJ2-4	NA	TGTGCCAGCAGTCAGGTTGGGGCAGGGGAAAACATTCAGTACTTC	CASSQVGAGENIQYF